The text below deals with one T cell receptor beta chain. What it binds is unknown. Only in-frame clones appear in the TCRdb table, and some are missing; sequencing was by immunoSEQ multiplex PCR. The table shows 15,000 to 20,000 clones, with around 85% occurring only once. This record comes from a study of lymphopenia after photon versus proton radiotherapy. Study findings and constraints: After the lymphocyte nadir, photon-treated repertoires showed oligoclonal expansion, especially of CD8+ Temra cells.

Germline V lookup: CDR1 SGHTA, CDR2 FQGNSA. V was shortened by 3 bases and J by 4 bases, with 10 bases between the two germline ends. The CDR3 covers 14 residues. This sequence joins TRBV7-2 and TRBJ2-1; no reliable D call. The sequenced sample was peripheral blood, obtained from a patient treated with proton-based radiotherapy. The receptor's source is a woman aged 55-75 years with cholangiocarcinoma. Some clones in this sample may be carry-over from other donors' samples. The CDR3 nucleotides read TGTGCCAGCAGCTTTTCCCAGGCTTACAATGAGCAGTTCTTC. Protein sequence: CASSFSQAYNEQFF.